The sequence of this TCR beta chain was determined in a study of T cells in Graves' hyperthyroidism and ophthalmopathy. The study, taken as a whole, reports: Also found in blood were most expanded thyroid clonotypes above 0.001.

Trimming cost V 10 bases and J 0 bases, with 16 bases left between them. The CDR3 is 16 residues long. Germline loops: CDR1 MNHEY, CDR2 SMNVEV (reference sequence). Researchers amplified the TCR beta CDR3 regions from RNA transcripts. Using the HTBI primer set, a first-round RT-PCR was run on the TCR CDR3. TCRdb analysed the multiplex PCR reads with MiXCR anew, one entry per CDR3 protein. Of 610,000 or so distinct CDR3 sequences in the sample, 46% were seen once. Those with hyperthyroidism were 18 to 65 years old, newly diagnosed, and ill for under 2 months. This clonotype has a count of ten or more. The antigen remains unidentified.

Sample: peripheral blood or thyroid tissue (not recorded which). This receptor was taken from a woman younger than 30 with Graves' hyperthyroidism. The gene calls are TRBV27 and TRBJ2-6; no definite D call. CDR3 sequence reads: CAISPSVHSGANVLTF. For the CDR3, the DNA is TGTGCCATCAGCCCCTCGGTGCACTCTGGGGCCAACGTCCTGACTTTC.